The rows below give T cell receptor beta chains drawn from one sample of a study of shared clonotypes between healthy human individuals. The table came from immunoSEQ multiplex PCR; TCRdb's copy has only in-frame clones and leaves some out. This repertoire shows under 1,900,000 clones, approximately 98.5% found once; its top ten account for roughly 0.36%. Material: naive CD4+ T cells sorted from blood. Receptor source: a man aged 25 to 45 in good health. Each CDR3 is given with its conserved first and last residue. A D gene is named only where the DNA matches it firmly. Clone size is not always given. Where it is, it says once, few, many or a class for expanded clones.

v_gene	abundance	d_gene	j_gene	CDR3nt	CDR3aa
TRBV7-4	.	.	TRBJ1-2	TGTGCCAGCAGCTTGGGACCCCTCCTAGCGGATGGCTACACCTTC	CASSLGPLLADGYTF
TRBV10-1	.	TRBD2	TRBJ2-4	TGCGCCAGCAGCCCCGGGACTAGCGGGATACTAGCCAAAAACATTCAGTACTTC	CASSPGTSGILAKNIQYF
TRBV10-1	.	.	TRBJ1-1	TGCGCCAGCAGTGAGCGGACTCCTGATGGCACTGAAGCTTTCTTT	CASSERTPDGTEAFF
TRBV5-4	.	TRBD1	TRBJ2-2	TGTGCCAGCAGCTTGGGACAGGGGTCCCCGAACACCGGGGAGCTGTTTTTT	CASSLGQGSPNTGELFF
TRBV14	.	.	TRBJ2-2	TGTGCCAGCAGCCAAGTTCGTCGCACGGGAGAGCGGGAGCTGTTTTTT	CASSQVRRTGERELFF
TRBV7-2	once	TRBD2	TRBJ2-5	TGTGCCAGCAGCCCTGGACCGTTGTTGAGCGGGAGTCTCCAGTACTTC	CASSPGPLLSGSLQYF
TRBV21-1	.	.	TRBJ2-1	TGTGCCAGCAGCAAAGCCCCCGGTGACAACCAGGCGGACTACAATGAGCAGTTCTTC	CASSKAPGDNQADYNEQFF
TRBV4-2	.	TRBD1	TRBJ1-1	TGTGCCAGCAGCCAGAAAGACAGGGCACGGATCACTGAAGCTTTCTTT	CASSQKDRARITEAFF
TRBV19	once	.	TRBJ2-7	TGTGCCAGTAGTAGTGAAGGTTCTTTATCCTACGAGCAGTACTTC	CASSSEGSLSYEQYF
TRBV18	.	.	TRBJ2-7	TGTGCCAGCTCACCACCGGGAGACTACGAGCAGTACTTC	CASSPPGDYEQYF
TRBV27	.	TRBD1	TRBJ2-7	TGTGCCAGCAGTTTGGACAGGGGAAAAACCTACGAGCAGTACTTC	CASSLDRGKTYEQYF
TRBV7-2	once	TRBD1	TRBJ2-5	TGTGCCAGCAGCTTCCCCACGGACAGGCACCAAGAGACCCAGTACTTC	CASSFPTDRHQETQYF
TRBV29-1	.	.	TRBJ2-3	TGCAGCGCCCTACATTTTCCCAGCACAGATACGCAGTATTTT	CSALHFPSTDTQYF
TRBV6-5	once	.	TRBJ2-7	TGTGCCAGCAGGCTAGGGGCGAGTCCTTTCGAGCAGTACTTC	CASRLGASPFEQYF
TRBV27	once	TRBD1	TRBJ2-3	TGTGCCAGCAGTTCGACAGGGGGGGCAGATACGCAGTATTTT	CASSSTGGADTQYF
TRBV5-1	.	TRBD1	TRBJ2-5	TGCGCCAGCAGCTCGCAGGGGGCACAAGAGACCCAGTACTTC	CASSSQGAQETQYF
TRBV28	.	.	TRBJ2-7	TGTGCCAGCAGTACCCCCACCAGGCAGTCCTACGAGCAGTACTTC	CASSTPTRQSYEQYF
TRBV15	once	.	TRBJ1-2	TGTGCCACCAGCAGAGACAGGGTTGGCTACACCTTC	CATSRDRVGYTF
TRBV2	.	.	TRBJ2-1	TGTGCCAGCAGTGAAGTTCCTAGTTGGTACAATGAGCAGTTCTTC	CASSEVPSWYNEQFF
TRBV5-1	.	.	TRBJ2-7	TGCGCCAGCAGGGGAGGGCAGGGGGCAGTCGAGCAGTACTTC	CASRGGQGAVEQYF
TRBV10-3	once	.	TRBJ2-3	TGTGCCATCAGTGGACTAGAACACGATACGCAGTATTTT	CAISGLEHDTQYF
TRBV10-3	.	TRBD1	TRBJ2-7	TGTGCCATCAATCGACAGGGCTCCTACGAGCAGTACTTC	CAINRQGSYEQYF
TRBV2	.	.	TRBJ1-2	TGTGCCAGCAGTGAAGCGCACGGCAGCTTGGGCGATGGCTACACCTTC	CASSEAHGSLGDGYTF
TRBV5-6	.	TRBD2	TRBJ2-5	TGTGCCAGCAGCATCACTAGCGGGAGGGCCCCAATCCAAGAGACCCAGTACTTC	CASSITSGRAPIQETQYF
TRBV7-8	.	.	TRBJ1-5	TGTGCCAGCAGCACCCGACAGGCAAATCAGCCCCAGCATTTT	CASSTRQANQPQHF
TRBV4-3	.	.	TRBJ2-2	TGCGCCAGCAGCCAAGAAGGACATGGGGGCACCGGGGAGCTGTTTTTT	CASSQEGHGGTGELFF
TRBV5-5	.	.	TRBJ2-5	TGTGCCAGCAGCTTGAGGGGAGAGGGGACCCAGTACTTC	CASSLRGEGTQYF
TRBV7-9	.	.	TRBJ2-7	TGTGCCAGCAGCTTAAGTCCGTCCCGGGGGCAAGTCGAGCAGTACTTC	CASSLSPSRGQVEQYF
TRBV4-3	.	.	TRBJ2-7	TGCGCCAGCAGCCAAAGGGTGTCGTCGGGGGAGCAGTACTTC	CASSQRVSSGEQYF
TRBV18	.	.	TRBJ2-3	TGTGCCAGCTCACCACCGATAGGGGATACGCAGTATTTT	CASSPPIGDTQYF
TRBV18	.	.	TRBJ2-7	TGTGCCAGCTCACTTGGACAACAGCCGAACGAGCAGTACTTC	CASSLGQQPNEQYF